The present TCR beta chain was sequenced within a study of graft-versus-host responses after intestinal transplantation (TCRdb year 2021). Regarding the study in general: Recipients received multivisceral, liver-intestinal, or isolated intestinal transplants. Rather than going through the commercial service, samples from a few later patients were sequenced in-house on an Illumina MiSeq and processed with MiXCR. Bulk TCR-beta CDR3 sequencing was used to track graft-versus-host and host-versus-graft alloreactive T cell clones in the graft, circulation and bone marrow after intestinal transplantation. All recipients received anti-thymocyte globulin induction followed by maintenance tacrolimus and steroids for around three years. A cohort of 20 to 25 intestinal transplant recipients, including one retransplant, was enrolled, and a few patients lacking pretransplant specimens were excluded. To identify alloreactive clones, pre-transplant mixed lymphocyte reaction products were sequenced and then compared with unstimulated pre-transplant donor and recipient T cells. Donor T cell macrochimerism was defined as a peak of at least 4% donor T cells among recipient peripheral blood mononuclear cells. Overall study outcomes, separate from this receptor: High GvH to HvG T cell clonal ratios were observed in the allografts of patients with donor T cell macrochimerism. GvH clones were detected in recipient bone marrow, and some of these GvH clones were observed earlier in ileal mucosa or blood, consistent with an intestinal mucosal origin. The conclusions were limited by the relatively low number and heterogeneity of the intestinal transplant patients. Peak levels of circulating GvH clones were associated with declines in HvG clones early after transplant.

Points on this clone: The antigen it recognizes is unknown. No qualities accompany the bases; no much larger clone lies one base away.

The library came from the immunoSEQ multiplex PCR assay. For most patients, genomic DNA was isolated using the Qiagen DNeasy Blood and Tissue Kit and was shipped frozen to Adaptive Biotechnologies for TCR sequencing. High-throughput TCR-beta CDR3 sequencing of genomic DNA from most patients was performed by Adaptive Biotechnologies. As for how the authors treated the data: TCR sequencing data for 18 patients were retrieved from Adaptive's ImmunoSEQ software; a few other patients were processed with MiXCR and VDJtools. To correct CD4 versus CD8 sorting errors, any sequence found in both subsets at a frequency ratio below 5:1 was removed. CDR3 nucleotide sequences shared by donor and recipient were removed because the origin of these sequences could not be assigned. Alloreactive clones required at least 2-fold expansion over unstimulated cells and minimum CFSE-low frequency of 0.002% (template counts) or 0.001% (read counts). Clones detected in sequenced pre-transplant spleen, lymph node, or MLR CFSE-low populations of the donor or recipient were defined as mappable. Cumulative frequency of alloreactive clones was calculated as a percentage of all sequences weighted by copy number. TCRdb's version of the immuneACCESS table is confined to in-frame rearrangements and falls short of the full clone set. An unresolved V gene accounts for under half of the shortfall where checked; the remainder is of unknown origin. From that table come the V and J calls and clone size; the DNA was used to work out D and trimming. This sample gives over 80,000 clones in total; about nine tenths of them show up just once. Together, the top ten hold roughly 0.2% of the sample.

This sample's time point label indicates: cells obtained before transplantation from donor or recipient. CD3+CD4+ and CD3+CD8+ populations were FACS-sorted from unstimulated pre-transplant donor and recipient cells taken from spleen or lymph nodes. The germline V gene (reference sequence) provides CDR1 LNHDA and CDR2 SQIVND. The junction shows trimming of 3 bases on V and 5 bases on J, plus 11 bases between the germline ends. Its CDR3 holds 15 amino acids, cysteine through phenylalanine. Kept here is only the CDR3 DNA, which spans 45 bases and is read in frame from base 1. The source of this sequence is a human donor who was the organ donor for an intestinal transplant. The rearrangement combines TRBV19 with TRBJ1-6; the D gene assignment is ambiguous. The specimen was unstimulated CD4+ T cells sorted from spleen or lymph node cells, collected before transplant. The encoded CDR3 is CASSIDDTHNSPLHF. The sequence in DNA is TGTGCCAGTAGTATCGATGACACCCATAATTCACCCCTCCACTTT.